Below, one T cell receptor beta chain is given with its context. Additional DNA sequences in this sample encode the identical CDR3. The data stem from a study of T cell clones after liver transplantation. Sequencing was performed with immunoSEQ multiplex PCR; in TCRdb, only in-frame clones are kept and a portion is missing. The top ten clones hold roughly 0.98% of a sample with 70,000 or so clones, around 92% of them seen once. This TCR was sampled from a human patient who received a liver transplant. Among the T cells, some may be from the graft donor. The sequencing used CD4+ T cells from blood, collected roughly 26 months after liver transplant.

The CDR3 spells CASSRRSRQGSDGYTF. The CDR3 DNA sequence: TGTGCCAGCAGCAGGCGTTCTAGGCAGGGATCCGACGGCTACACCTTC. The chain carries TRBV2 and TRBJ1-2, with D tentatively TRBD1 (5 bases). This CDR3 region has 16 residues. Per germline, CDR1 SNHLY and CDR2 FYNNEI. Trimming removed 6 bases at V and 8 bases at J, with 25 bases between.